The rows below give T cell receptor beta chains drawn from one sample of a study of OX40 agonist ivuxolimab in advanced cancers. Some clones are missing from TCRdb's copy, which holds only in-frame ones; the method was immunoSEQ multiplex PCR. The top ten hold around 1.7% of the sample, which has around 85,000 clones, under 95% seen once. The sample in question was CD4+ or CD8+ T cells sorted from blood, obtained in a trial of the OX40 agonist ivuxolimab. The receptors were gathered from an adult with an advanced solid tumor such as melanoma, head and neck, liver or kidney cancer. Each CDR3 is given with its conserved first and last residue. D genes are given only for firm matches. Not all rows give a size; the values are once, few, many and, for expanded clones, a class.

J gene	CDR3 length	D gene	V gene	clone size	CDR3 DNA	CDR3 protein
TRBJ2-3	16	-	TRBV5-1	-	TGCGCCAGCAGCTTGGGTCGGGCAGGGAGCACAGATACGCAGTATTTT	CASSLGRAGSTDTQYF
TRBJ1-3	16	TRBD1	TRBV5-1	-	TGCGCCAGCAGCCTTGGACAGGGGGCAACAGGAAACACCATATATTTT	CASSLGQGATGNTIYF
TRBJ2-7	13	TRBD1	TRBV30	-	TGTGCCTGGAGAATGACAGGGGTGAGGGAGCAGTACTTC	CAWRMTGVREQYF
TRBJ2-1	14	-	TRBV6-1	-	TGTGCCAGCACCTCCTTCGGGTCGCGCAATGAGCAGTTCTTC	CASTSFGSRNEQFF
TRBJ2-3	15	-	TRBV7-2	-	TGTGCCAGCAGCTTAACCAATCCGATCACAGATACGCAGTATTTT	CASSLTNPITDTQYF
TRBJ2-7	12	TRBD1	TRBV29-1	-	TGCAGCGTTGGAGGGGGCTCGGGCGAGCAGTACTTC	CSVGGGSGEQYF
TRBJ2-2	16	TRBD1	TRBV5-5	-	TGTGCCAGCAGCTTGGCCGAGGGACAGGTGACCGGGGAGCTGTTTTTT	CASSLAEGQVTGELFF
TRBJ1-1	14	-	TRBV23-1	-	TGCGCCAGCAGTCAATGGGGCGGGCACACTGAAGCTTTCTTT	CASSQWGGHTEAFF
TRBJ1-1	13	-	TRBV7-9	-	TGTGCCAGCAGCTCTAAGGGGGGTACTGAAGCTTTCTTT	CASSSKGGTEAFF
TRBJ1-4	16	-	TRBV5-1	-	TGCGCCAGCAGGCCAGATTGGGGATCAACTAATGAAAAACTGTTTTTT	CASRPDWGSTNEKLFF
TRBJ1-2	17	-	TRBV28	once	TGTGCCACCAAAGAGTCAGACCGAATCGCAGTGAAGTATGGCTACACCTTC	CATKESDRIAVKYGYTF
TRBJ2-3	15	TRBD2	TRBV2	-	TGTGCCAGCAGTGGGGCGGGAGCAGGCACAGATACGCAGTATTTT	CASSGAGAGTDTQYF
TRBJ1-5	13	-	TRBV30	-	TGTGCCTGGAGTGGCGGGTACAATCAGCCCCAGCATTTT	CAWSGGYNQPQHF
TRBJ2-5	15	-	TRBV7-2	-	TGTGCCAGCAGCCCGAACTCAGGGGCCCAAGAGACCCGGTACTTC	CASSPNSGAQETRYF
TRBJ2-7	14	-	TRBV10-1	-	TGCGCCAGCAGTGACCGGGGGCTTCCCTACGAGCAGTACTTC	CASSDRGLPYEQYF
TRBJ2-5	15	-	TRBV4-2	-	TGTGCCAGCAGCCAAGATCGGGGGGCTCAAGAGACCCAGTACTTC	CASSQDRGAQETQYF
TRBJ2-7	13	TRBD1	TRBV7-2	-	TGTGCCAGCGGCGGGACAGGGGGATACGAGCAGTACTTC	CASGGTGGYEQYF
TRBJ1-2	12	-	TRBV28	-	TGTGCCAGCAGTTTAAGCCGAGTCGGCTACACCTTC	CASSLSRVGYTF
TRBJ1-1	15	-	TRBV28	-	TGTGCCAGCAGTTCACCAAACTTCAGCGGAACTGAAGCTTTCTTT	CASSSPNFSGTEAFF
TRBJ1-2	15	-	TRBV2	-	TGTGCCAGCAGTGAAGATGGGACTGCCTCCTTAGGCTACACCTTC	CASSEDGTASLGYTF
TRBJ1-2	12	-	TRBV9	-	TGTGCCAGCAGCTTTATCGGACGTGGCTACACCTTC	CASSFIGRGYTF
TRBJ1-5	14	-	TRBV19	-	TGTGCCAGTAGTATGGGAGGGGGACGGCAGCCCCAGCATTTT	CASSMGGGRQPQHF
TRBJ2-7	15	-	TRBV18	-	TGTGCCAGCTCGACGGGCGCGGCGAGCTCCTACGAGCAGTACTTC	CASSTGAASSYEQYF
TRBJ2-7	17	TRBD1	TRBV11-2	-	TGTGCCAGCAGCAGCAGAACCGGGACAGCGAGCTCCTACGAGCAGTACTTC	CASSSRTGTASSYEQYF
TRBJ1-1	13	-	TRBV18	-	TGTGCCAGCTCACCACAGGTGAACACTGAAGCTTTCTTT	CASSPQVNTEAFF
TRBJ2-1	15	TRBD2	TRBV2	-	TGTGCCAGCAGTGTGCGGGAGCGGTCCTACAATGAGCAGTTCTTC	CASSVRERSYNEQFF
TRBJ2-7	14	TRBD2	TRBV6-5	-	TGTGCCAGCAGGCCAGCGGGAGTGGCCTACGAGCAGTACTTC	CASRPAGVAYEQYF
TRBJ2-1	13	-	TRBV5-6	-	TGTGCCAGCAGCTTGGACAGCTACAATGAGCAGTTCTTC	CASSLDSYNEQFF